These 3 T cell receptor beta chains originate from one sample sequenced in a study of blood T cells in healthy people across ages. Combining a sample-barcoded 5' primer with a J-beta primer mix, a second PCR ran for 7 to 11 cycles. TCRdb re-called the 5' RACE reads through MiXCR, storing one row per CDR3 protein. This sample has some 1.6 million distinct CDR3 sequences; roughly 32% occur once, and the top ten carry 11%. Sequenced sample: blood. All receptors derive from a woman aged 25 to 39 in good health.

This clonotype turned up a few times. The rearrangement uses TRBV12-3 or TRBV12-4 and TRBJ2-7; 8 positions match TRBD1. The CDR3 consists of 16 residues. The V and J ends lost 4 bases and 0 bases, in that order; junction bases with no gene match: 8. CDR3: CASSSRQGIPSYEQYF. The CDR3 region has the DNA TGTGCCAGCAGTTCCCGACAGGGGATTCCCTCCTACGAGCAGTACTTC.

The genes are TRBV6-6 and TRBJ2-3; D may be TRBD1 or TRBD2 (5 bases each). Germline V gene lookup returns CDR1 MNHNY and CDR2 SVGAGI (reference sequence). V was cut by 4 bases and J by 4 bases, with 15 bases left in between. The CDR3 has 15 amino acids. The CDR3: CASSLRGLGADTQYF. CDR3 nucleotide sequence: TGTGCCAGCAGTTTACGGGGCCTTGGTGCAGATACGCAGTATTTT.

The sample holds a few counts of this clonotype. V usage is TRBV6-5 and J usage is TRBJ1-1, with no clear D. Trimming removed 5 bases at V and 3 bases at J, with 13 bases between. This CDR3 has 14 amino acids. CDR1 is MNHEY and CDR2 is SVGAGI in the germline V gene. For the CDR3, the DNA is TGTGCCAGCAGTACAAATAGACGGGACACTGAAGCTTTCTTT. As protein: CASSTNRRDTEAFF.